The sequence of this T cell receptor beta chain was determined in a study of blood T cell repertoires in COVID-19. Study background: The United States, Italy and Spain provided the acute and convalescent COVID-19 samples. T cells, B-cell-depleted T cells, or PBMCs provided the cDNA or gDNA that served as material.

Trimming took 6 bases from V and 0 from J, leaving 8 bases between them. Germline V gene sequence: CDR1 KGHSH, CDR2 LQKENI. This CDR3 comprises 14 residues. In the original processing: Reference gene primers were amplified, and this amplification served to estimate nucleated cell counts. Generated by immunoSEQ multiplex PCR, the TCRdb table keeps only in-frame clones and is missing some. V and J calls and clone size are given by that table; D and trimming were obtained from the DNA. Of over 100,000 clones in the sample, 70% to 90% were seen once. Source material: peripheral blood. J is TRBJ2-2 and V is TRBV18; a possible D gene is TRBD2 (5 bases). The origin of this receptor is a human donor in a cohort sampled during active COVID-19. CDR3 DNA sequence: TGTGCCAGCTCCTCACTAGCGAACACCGGGGAGCTGTTTTTT. Encoded protein: CASSSLANTGELFF.